The source of this T cell receptor beta chain is a study of shared clonotypes between healthy human individuals. Trimming pared 8 bases from V and 3 bases from J, leaving 19 bases between. This CDR3 contains 15 residues. Germline loops: CDR1 MDHEN, CDR2 SYDVKM. The naive CD8 fraction comprised CD45RO-negative cells positively selected for CCR7 and excluded terminally differentiated effector memory CD45RA+ cells. Clones were sequenced by immunoSEQ multiplex PCR, and TCRdb holds only the in-frame ones, with some missing. The sample yields fewer than 800,000 clones, about 91% seen once. This clone appeared once.

The specimen sequenced was naive CD8+ T cells sorted from blood. The chain employs TRBV28 and TRBJ1-2; D uncertain. The clonotype originates from a man aged 30 to 39 in good health. The CDR3 region is CASDPSRGFHYGYTF. The CDR3 DNA reads as TGTGCCAGCGATCCAAGTCGGGGATTTCACTATGGCTACACCTTC.